The clone carrying this T cell receptor beta chain showed up many times. J was trimmed by 1 base and V by 3 bases; bases with no gene match: 5. The CDR3 loop spans 15 amino acids. Germline CDR1 reads LGHNA; CDR2 reads YSLEER. This sample stems from a study of T cells after yellow fever vaccination. Via MiXCR, TCRdb re-called the 5' RACE reads, giving one row per CDR3 protein. The profile shows roughly 170,000 distinct CDR3 sequences, approximately 6.2% of them singletons. Specimen: CD4+ T cells sorted from PBMCs, collected on the day of the first yellow fever vaccination. The rearrangement links TRBV4-3 to TRBJ2-7; 8 nucleotides line up with TRBD1. The source is a man younger than 30 who received the YFV17D yellow fever vaccine. For the CDR3, the DNA is TGCGCCAGCAGCCAGGCCAGACAGGGGTCCTACGAGCAGTACTTC. It codes for CASSQARQGSYEQYF.